The sequence of this T cell receptor (beta chain) was determined in a study of cytomegalovirus exposure and HLA in healthy donors. Study-level results: CMV antigen specificity of a few CMV-associated chains was confirmed in vitro.

A remark on this clone: Antigen: not known.

Measured with immunoSEQ multiplex PCR; TCRdb has only the in-frame clones, and not every one. The sample has some 170,000 clones; about 89% are singletons. Germline CDR1 reads MGHRA; CDR2 reads YSYEKL. This CDR3 has 19 residues. The V gene end was trimmed by 2 bases and the J gene end by 1 base; junction bases not matched to a gene: 7. Material: PBMCs. The V call is TRBV4-1, the J call TRBJ2-6, with TRBD1 identical over 11 bases. The source is a young man in good health and CMV-seropositive. This chain's CDR3 is CASSQKWGQGGSGANVLTF. Written as DNA, the CDR3 is TGCGCCAGCAGCCAAAAATGGGGACAGGGGGGATCTGGGGCCAACGTCCTGACTTTC.